The 15 T cell receptor beta chains below were found in one sample sequenced in a study of blood T cell repertoires in COVID-19. This table comes from immunoSEQ multiplex PCR, and its TCRdb copy is limited to in-frame clones, with some not included. This repertoire shows approximately 15,000 clones, 65% to 85% found once; its top ten account for roughly 16%. Sequencing was done on a sample of peripheral blood. Receptors were obtained from a human donor in a cohort sampled during active COVID-19.

The chain combines TRBV27 with TRBJ1-2; TRBD1 aligns across 9 bases. V was pared by 5 bases and J by 8 bases, with 9 bases of the junction left unmatched. The CDR3 sequence is 14 residues long. Looked up from germline, CDR1 is MNHEY and CDR2 is SMNVEV (reference sequence). The CDR3 coding sequence is TGTGCCAGCAGTCCCCATCGGACAGGGGAGGGCTACACCTTC. Protein product: CASSPHRTGEGYTF.

To note about this clone: Distinct nucleotide sequences in the sample also encode this CDR3. The chain has TRBV27 and TRBJ1-1; perhaps TRBD1 as D (6 bases). The CDR3 covers 13 residues. The germline CDR1 and CDR2 sequences are MNHEY and SMNVEV (reference sequence). V lost 6 bases and J 1 base, leaving 9 bases between the germline ends. The CDR3 protein is CASRDRANTEAFF. The CDR3 region has the DNA TGTGCCAGCAGGGACAGAGCGAACACTGAAGCTTTCTTT.

The genes are TRBV10-2 and TRBJ1-4; no definite D call. Trimming left V 7 bases short and J 11 bases short, with 14 bases between. CDR1 and CDR2 from the germline V gene are WSHSY and SAAADI. The CDR3 is 12 amino acids. This CDR3 is CASTENTGKLFF. The CDR3 DNA is TGCGCCAGCACCGAAAACACGGGGAAACTGTTTTTT.

The chain couples TRBV11-1 to TRBJ2-5; D possibly corresponds to TRBD1 (6 bases). The CDR3 is 15 residues long. Germline lookup yields CDR1 SGHAT and CDR2 FQDESV (reference sequence). Deletions cut 5 bases from V and 5 bases from J, with 18 bases between. The CDR3 nucleotides are TGTGCCAGCAGCCATTGGGGGCGCGGACTGGAGACCCAGTACTTC. The encoded protein is CASSHWGRGLETQYF.

The chain is built from TRBV20-1 and TRBJ2-1; 7 positions match TRBD1. The ends lost 4 bases at V and 14 bases at J; junction bases unmatched: 5. Germline CDR1 is DFQATT and CDR2 is SNEGSKA (reference sequence). CDR3 length equals 10 residues. CDR3: CSAMTGMEFF. DNA for the CDR3: TGCAGTGCTATGACAGGGATGGAGTTCTTC.

The chain recombines TRBV9 with TRBJ1-5; D is uncertain. Trimming shortened V by 0 bases and J by 0 bases, and 4 bases separated the two germline ends. Germline lookup yields CDR1 SGDLS and CDR2 YYNGEE. This CDR3 has 14 amino acids. CDR3 loop: CASSVDGSNQPQHF. The DNA for the CDR3 is TGTGCCAGCAGCGTAGACGGTAGCAATCAGCCCCAGCATTTT.

The rearrangement uses TRBV5-4 and TRBJ2-7; 8 positions agree with TRBD1. V gave up 0 bases and J gave up 5 bases; unmatched junction bases: 1. The CDR3 totals 13 residues. Germline V gives CDR1 SGHNT, CDR2 YYREEE (reference sequence). The CDR3 nucleotides are TGTGCCAGCAGCTTGGCAGGGGGCGACGAGCAGTACTTC. The encoded protein is CASSLAGGDEQYF.

V and J are TRBV18 and TRBJ2-6; TRBD1 is a possible D gene (6 bases). The germline gives CDR1 KGHSH, CDR2 LQKENI. The CDR3 runs 17 residues. The germline V and J ends were trimmed by 0 bases and 1 base, with 10 bases remaining between them. The CDR3 here is CASSPPTGQSGANVLTF. The DNA of the CDR3 is TGTGCCAGCTCACCACCAACAGGGCAGTCTGGGGCCAACGTCCTGACTTTC.

This clone was found a few times. V is TRBV19 and J is TRBJ1-5; D is unresolved. The CDR3 contains 16 residues. The V gene lost 5 bases and the J gene lost 0 bases, with 14 bases spanning the gap. The germline V gene has CDR1 LNHDA and CDR2 SQIVND (reference sequence). In nucleotides, the CDR3 is TGTGCCAGTAGTTTAGCGCAGACAAATAGCAATCAGCCCCAGCATTTT. This translates into CASSLAQTNSNQPQHF.

This chain links TRBV6-5 with TRBJ2-6, with D tentatively TRBD1 (6 bases). The CDR3 sequence is 14 residues long. The V end lost 8 bases, the J end lost 0 bases, and 8 bases lay between the germline ends. The germline V gene encodes CDR1 MNHEY and CDR2 SVGAGI. This CDR3 reads CASHRASGANVLTF. In nucleotides, the CDR3 is TGTGCCAGCCACAGGGCCTCTGGGGCCAACGTCCTGACTTTC.

The chain joins TRBV5-5 to TRBJ1-1, with 8 bases fitting TRBD1. V was pared by 1 base and J by 1 base, with 3 bases of the junction left unmatched. This CDR3 has 15 amino acids. In germline, CDR1 is SGHKS, CDR2 YYEKEE (reference sequence). CDR3 in amino acids: CASSLRTGGNTEAFF. The CDR3, as DNA: TGTGCCAGCAGCTTGAGAACAGGGGGGAACACTGAAGCTTTCTTT.

J is TRBJ2-7 and V is TRBV18; 11 nucleotides agree with TRBD2. The germline CDR1 and CDR2 sequences are KGHSH and LQKENI. The CDR3 is 14 amino acids. J lost 6 bases, V lost 2 bases, and 3 bases had no gene match. Written as DNA, the CDR3 is TGTGCCAGCTCACCAACTAGCGGGAGAGGCGAGCAGTACTTC. It translates to CASSPTSGRGEQYF.

This sequence joins TRBV5-4 and TRBJ2-5, with D perhaps TRBD1 (6 bases). The CDR3 spans 14 residues. V gave up 0 bases and J gave up 5 bases, with 11 bases separating them. The germline V gene has CDR1 SGHNT and CDR2 YYREEE (reference sequence). The CDR3 spells CASSLVQGRETQYF. The CDR3 bases are TGTGCCAGCAGCTTGGTGCAGGGGCGGGAGACCCAGTACTTC.

This chain links TRBV5-1 with TRBJ1-3; D not certain. There are 15 residues in the CDR3. The V end was cut by 5 bases, the J end by 0 bases, with 12 bases between. Looked up from germline, CDR1 is SGHRS and CDR2 is YFSETQ. DNA for the CDR3: TGCGCCAGCAGGGCCGCGGGCAGCTCTGGAAACACCATATATTTT. Residues: CASRAAGSSGNTIYF.

The V call is TRBV7-3, the J call TRBJ2-5; D perhaps matches TRBD1 (5 bases). This CDR3 spans 13 amino acids. The V and J ends lost 5 bases and 5 bases respectively, with 12 bases between them. Germline loops: CDR1 SGHTA, CDR2 FQGTGA. CDR3 coding DNA: TGTGCCAGCAGCCAGGGTCTCGGGGAGACCCAGTACTTC. Translating it yields CASSQGLGETQYF.